Following are 16 T cell receptor beta chains from one sample sequenced in a study of technical replicates of blood from a handful of donors. Assay used: immunoSEQ multiplex PCR; TCRdb lists only in-frame clones, some missing. This sample has 85,000 to 90,000 clones, with 92% found just once. Sequencing input: T cells isolated from PBMCs. Every receptor here comes from a human donor in good health.

V gene TRBV6-5 combines with J gene TRBJ2-7; TRBD1 matches 7 bases. The CDR3 is 13 amino acids. Germline CDR1 reads MNHEY; CDR2 reads SVGAGI. V was clipped by 4 bases and J by 11 bases; unmatched bases: 11. The DNA for the CDR3 is TGTGCCAGCAGTTCTACAACAGGGGTTCAGGAGTACTTC. This gives the protein CASSSTTGVQEYF.

The chain links TRBV9 to TRBJ2-1, with D possibly matching TRBD2 (5 bases). This CDR3 is 15 amino acids long. Trimming removed 0 bases from V and 6 bases from J, with 13 bases in between. CDR1 is SGDLS, CDR2 YYNGEE, per germline. CDR3 residues: CASSVGLGRGNEQFF. CDR3 coding DNA: TGTGCCAGCAGCGTAGGTCTAGGTCGGGGCAATGAGCAGTTCTTC.

The V call is TRBV19, the J call TRBJ2-7; 7 nucleotides align to TRBD1. The CDR3 runs 13 residues. The germline CDR1 and CDR2 sequences are LNHDA and SQIVND (reference sequence). Trimming took 6 bases from V and 5 from J; bases not matched to a gene: 7. CDR3 in DNA: TGTGCCAGTAGCCCGACAGGGTCCCACGAGCAGTACTTC. Amino acid sequence: CASSPTGSHEQYF.

This sequence joins TRBV11-1 and TRBJ2-7; 10 bases align to TRBD1. V shed 3 bases and J 7 bases; nucleotides not matched to a gene: 9. CDR3 length: 15 amino acids. Germline lookup yields CDR1 SGHAT and CDR2 FQDESV (reference sequence). Here the CDR3 DNA reads TGTGCCAGCAGCTTCTCGGACAGGGGGATCGGGGAGCAGTACTTC. Translated: CASSFSDRGIGEQYF.

The V and J genes are TRBV6-5 and TRBJ2-5; TRBD1 is a possible D gene (5 bases). Per the germline V gene, CDR1 is MNHEY and CDR2 is SVGAGI. CDR3 length: 13 residues. Trimming pared 3 bases from V and 5 bases from J, leaving 10 bases between. The CDR3 DNA reads as TGTGCCAGCAGTTATTCAGGGCGGGAGACCCAGTACTTC. It encodes CASSYSGRETQYF.

This clone was found a few times. The genes are TRBV9 and TRBJ2-2, with TRBD2 matching 14 bases. J gave up 6 bases and V 3 bases, and 7 bases lay outside the gene matches. This CDR3 is 17 amino acids long. The germline V gene encodes CDR1 SGDLS and CDR2 YYNGEE. CDR3 in DNA: TGTGCCAGCAGCGCGACTAGCGGGGGGGATTGGGCCGGGGAGCTGTTTTTT. This encodes CASSATSGGDWAGELFF.

The genes are TRBV18 and TRBJ1-5; no clear D gene. The CDR3 consists of 14 residues. The V end was cut by 9 bases, the J end by 3 bases, with 15 bases between. The germline V gene has CDR1 KGHSH and CDR2 LQKENI. In nucleotides, the CDR3 is TGTGCCAGTGACACGGGGAGGGCCAATCAGCCCCAGCATTTT. Translated: CASDTGRANQPQHF.

The V and J genes are TRBV19 and TRBJ1-1, with TRBD1 identical over 7 bases. Germline assignment: CDR1 LNHDA and CDR2 SQIVND (reference sequence). This CDR3 has 14 amino acids. The trim removed 2 bases at V and 7 bases at J, leaving 7 bases unmatched. The CDR3 DNA is TGTGCCAGTAGTATATCCGGAGGGGGCTATGAAGCTTTCTTT. Its protein product is CASSISGGGYEAFF.

V gene TRBV7-6 combines with J gene TRBJ2-7; a possible D gene is TRBD2 (5 bases). The CDR3 is 13 amino acids. Germline assignment: CDR1 SGHVS and CDR2 FNYEAQ. The V gene lost 5 bases and the J gene lost 2 bases, with 10 bases spanning the gap. The CDR3 DNA follows: TGTGCCAGCAGCGCTAGAGGGACCTACGAGCAGTACTTC. Translating gives CASSARGTYEQYF. Together with reference TRBV7-6 and TRBJ2-7, the CDR3 gives the full variable domain: GAGVSQSPRYKVTKRGQDVALRCDPISGHVSLYWYRQALGQGPEFLTYFNYEAQQDKSGLPNDRFSAERPEGSISTLTIQRTEQRDSAMYRCASSARGTYEQYFGPGTRLTVT.

The genes are TRBV6-6 and TRBJ1-3, with TRBD1 identical over 9 bases. This CDR3 has 15 residues. Germline lookup yields CDR1 MNHNY and CDR2 SVGAGI (reference sequence). Trimming cost V 5 bases and J 7 bases; bases outside gene matches: 9. The DNA of the CDR3 is TGTGCCAGCAGTACGTGGGACAGGGTACGCAACACCATATATTTT. Translated: CASSTWDRVRNTIYF.

V and J are TRBV10-3 and TRBJ1-6; no firm D call. Trimming took off 3 bases at V and 12 bases at J, with 9 bases between the two ends. The germline gives CDR1 ENHRY, CDR2 SYGVKD. CDR3 length: 12 amino acids. The CDR3 loop is CAISDDAGPLHF. DNA for the CDR3: TGTGCCATCAGTGATGACGCGGGACCCCTCCACTTT.

This clone was recorded once. This CDR3 is CASSRLAIGYSYEQYF. In DNA, the CDR3 is TGTGCCAGCAGCCGGTTAGCGATCGGCTACTCCTACGAGCAGTACTTC. The chain uses TRBV5-5 and TRBJ2-7; TRBD2 is a possible D gene (5 bases). The V end lost 4 bases, the J end lost 0 bases, and 17 bases lay between the germline ends. The V gene's germline CDR1 is SGHKS and CDR2 YYEKEE (reference sequence). The CDR3 runs to 16 residues.

The V and J genes are TRBV4-2 and TRBJ1-1, with TRBD1 as a possible D gene (6 bases). Per the germline V gene, CDR1 is LGHNA and CDR2 is YNFKEQ. The CDR3 spans 14 residues. V was trimmed by 4 bases and J by 6 bases, leaving 15 bases between them. The DNA for the CDR3 is TGTGCCAGCAGCCGGAATCCGGGGGGCGCTGAAGCTTTCTTT. Amino acids: CASSRNPGGAEAFF.

The chain links TRBV14 to TRBJ2-6, with D hard to call. V lost 5 bases and J 2 bases, leaving 10 bases between the germline ends. Germline V gene sequence: CDR1 SGHDN, CDR2 FVKESK. The CDR3 contains 15 residues. The CDR3 protein is CASSKSFTGANVLTF. DNA of the CDR3: TGTGCCAGCAGCAAATCTTTTACTGGGGCCAACGTCCTGACTTTC. Variable domain in full (rest from reference TRBV14 and TRBJ2-6): EAGVTQFPSHSVIEKGQTVTLRCDPISGHDNLYWYRRVMGKEIKFLLHFVKESKQDESGMPNNRFLAERTGGTYSTLKVQPAELEDSGVYFCASSKSFTGANVLTFGAGSRLTVL.

The V and J genes are TRBV5-1 and TRBJ2-1; a possible D gene is TRBD2 (6 bases). V gave up 5 bases and J gave up 10 bases, with 10 bases separating them. Per germline, CDR1 SGHRS and CDR2 YFSETQ. This CDR3 is built from 11 residues. The CDR3 sequence: CASRRDSEQFF. The CDR3 nucleotides read TGCGCCAGCAGAAGGGACTCAGAGCAGTTCTTC.

The V gene is TRBV25-1, the J gene TRBJ2-2; the D is unclear. The CDR3 covers 10 residues. Looked up from germline, CDR1 is MGHDK and CDR2 is SYGVNS. Trimming left V 10 bases short and J 6 bases short, with 6 bases between. The CDR3, as DNA: TGTGCCACACATGCCGGGGAGCTGTTTTTT. Protein product: CATHAGELFF.